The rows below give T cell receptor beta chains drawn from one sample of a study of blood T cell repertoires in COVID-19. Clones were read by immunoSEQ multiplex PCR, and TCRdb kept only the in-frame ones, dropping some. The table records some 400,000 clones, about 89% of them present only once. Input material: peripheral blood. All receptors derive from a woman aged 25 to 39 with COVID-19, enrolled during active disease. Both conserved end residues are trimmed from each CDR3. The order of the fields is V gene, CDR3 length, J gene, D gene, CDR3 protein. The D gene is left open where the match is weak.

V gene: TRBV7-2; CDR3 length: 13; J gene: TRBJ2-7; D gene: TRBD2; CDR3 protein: ASSLSGRVSYEQY
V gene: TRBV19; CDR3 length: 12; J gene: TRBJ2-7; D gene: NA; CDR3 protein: ASSIVGGVYEQY
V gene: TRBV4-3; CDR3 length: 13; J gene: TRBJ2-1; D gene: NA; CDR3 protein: ASSQERNSYNEQF
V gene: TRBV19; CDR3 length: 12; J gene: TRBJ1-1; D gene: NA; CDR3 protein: ASTQSGGSTEAF
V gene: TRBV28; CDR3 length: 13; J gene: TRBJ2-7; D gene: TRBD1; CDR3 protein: ASSPPLTGYHEQY
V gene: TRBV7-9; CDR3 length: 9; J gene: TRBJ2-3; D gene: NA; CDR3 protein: ASRRTDTQY
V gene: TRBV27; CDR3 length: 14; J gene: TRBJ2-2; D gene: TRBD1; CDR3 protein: ASTTQTGGNTGELF
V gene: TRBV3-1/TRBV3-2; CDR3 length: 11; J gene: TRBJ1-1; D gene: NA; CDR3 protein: ASSRAENTEAF
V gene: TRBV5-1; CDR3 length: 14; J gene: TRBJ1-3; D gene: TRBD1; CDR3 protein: ASSLAGTGPPNTIY
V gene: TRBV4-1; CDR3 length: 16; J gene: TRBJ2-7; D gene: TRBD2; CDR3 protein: ASSATGTAGTSGIEQY
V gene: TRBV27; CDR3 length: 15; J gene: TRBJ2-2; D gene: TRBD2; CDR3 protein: ASSANLAGANTGELF
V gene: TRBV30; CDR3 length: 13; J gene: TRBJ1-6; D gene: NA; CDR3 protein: AWSVPRGGIGSLH
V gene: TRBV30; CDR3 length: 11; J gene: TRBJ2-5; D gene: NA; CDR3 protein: AWRRDSQETQY
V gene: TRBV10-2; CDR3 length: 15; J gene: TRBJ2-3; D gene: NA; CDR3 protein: ASRGGAGTQTGDTQY
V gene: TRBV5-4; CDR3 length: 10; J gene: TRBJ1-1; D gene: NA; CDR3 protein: ASSSVNTEAF
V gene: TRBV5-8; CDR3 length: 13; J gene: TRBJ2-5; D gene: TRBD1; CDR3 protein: ASSSVGTGLETQY
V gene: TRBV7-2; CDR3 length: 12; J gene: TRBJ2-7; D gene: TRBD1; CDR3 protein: ASSRRDRRYEQY